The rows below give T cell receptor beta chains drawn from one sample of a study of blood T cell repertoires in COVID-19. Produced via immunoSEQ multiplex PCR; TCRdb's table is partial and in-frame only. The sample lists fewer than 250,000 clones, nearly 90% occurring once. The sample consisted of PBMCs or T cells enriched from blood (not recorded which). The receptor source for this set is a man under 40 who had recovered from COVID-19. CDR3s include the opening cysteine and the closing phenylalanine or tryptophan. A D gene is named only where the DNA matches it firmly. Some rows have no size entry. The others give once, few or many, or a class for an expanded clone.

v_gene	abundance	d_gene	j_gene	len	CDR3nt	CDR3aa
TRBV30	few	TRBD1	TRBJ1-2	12	TGTGCCTGGGACAGGGGAAACTATGGCTACACCTTC	CAWDRGNYGYTF
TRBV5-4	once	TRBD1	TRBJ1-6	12	TGTGCCAGCAGACAGGGGGATTCACCCCTCCACTTT	CASRQGDSPLHF
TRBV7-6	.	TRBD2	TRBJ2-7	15	TGTGCCAGCAGCTTACGGTCTAGCGGGGCCTACGAGCAGTACTTC	CASSLRSSGAYEQYF
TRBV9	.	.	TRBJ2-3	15	TGTGCCAGCAGCGTAGGGCCTAGCATGACAGATACGCAGTATTTT	CASSVGPSMTDTQYF
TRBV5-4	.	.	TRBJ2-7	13	TGTGCCAGCAGGAGCACCGGGACTTACGAGCAGTACTTC	CASRSTGTYEQYF
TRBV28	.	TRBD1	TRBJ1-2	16	TGTGCCAGCAGTTTGGACAGGGCAACCGCTAACTATGGCTACACCTTC	CASSLDRATANYGYTF
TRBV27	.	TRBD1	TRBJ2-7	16	TGTGCCAGCAGTCAGAACCCGGGACAGGGGCCATACGAGCAGTACTTC	CASSQNPGQGPYEQYF
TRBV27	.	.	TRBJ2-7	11	TGTGCCAGCAGAGGAGCCTACGAGCAGTACTTC	CASRGAYEQYF
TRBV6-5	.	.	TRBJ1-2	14	TGTGCCAGCAGTTACCCAGGGCTAAGCAATGGCTACACCTTC	CASSYPGLSNGYTF
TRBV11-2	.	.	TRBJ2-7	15	TGTGCCAGCAGCTTGGTGAGGGGGGGCGTCAACGAGCAGTACTTC	CASSLVRGGVNEQYF
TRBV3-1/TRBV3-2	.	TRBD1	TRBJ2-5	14	TGTGCCAGCAGCCGGGACAGGGCTCGAGAGACCCAGTACTTC	CASSRDRARETQYF
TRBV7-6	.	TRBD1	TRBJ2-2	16	TGTGCCAGCAGCTTAGGACAGGGAAGAGGAACCGGGGAGCTGTTTTTT	CASSLGQGRGTGELFF
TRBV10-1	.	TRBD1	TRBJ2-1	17	TGCGCCAGCAGTGAGCTTACTTCGGGGACAGCGATCAATGAGCAGTTCTTC	CASSELTSGTAINEQFF
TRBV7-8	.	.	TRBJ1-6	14	TGTGCCAGCAGTTCTCTCCAGGGTTCTTCACCCCTCCACTTT	CASSSLQGSSPLHF
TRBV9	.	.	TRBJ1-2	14	TGTGCCAGCAGCGCAAAGACAGCGCCCTATGGCTACACCTTC	CASSAKTAPYGYTF
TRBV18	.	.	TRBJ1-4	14	TGTGCCAGCTCACAGGACAGATCTAATGAAAAACTGTTTTTT	CASSQDRSNEKLFF
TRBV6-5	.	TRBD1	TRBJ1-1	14	TGTGCCAGCAGTTACGGGACAGCGAACACTGAAGCTTTCTTT	CASSYGTANTEAFF
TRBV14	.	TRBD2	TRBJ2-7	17	TGTGCCAGCAGCCAAGGGGTTCTGCGGGGGGGCTCCTACGAGCAGTACTTC	CASSQGVLRGGSYEQYF
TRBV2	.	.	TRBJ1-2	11	TGTGCCAGCAGTGACTCCTATGGCTACACCTTC	CASSDSYGYTF
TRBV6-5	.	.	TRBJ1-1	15	TGTGCCAGCAGGGCCGACAGGATCCGCGATACTGAAGCTTTCTTT	CASRADRIRDTEAFF
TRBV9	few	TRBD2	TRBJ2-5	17	TGTGCCAGCAGCGTAGGTGCTAGCGGGGGGGGTTTGGAGACCCAGTACTTC	CASSVGASGGGLETQYF